The rows below give T cell receptor beta chains drawn from one sample of a study of cytomegalovirus exposure and HLA in healthy donors. Profiled with immunoSEQ multiplex PCR; TCRdb holds only in-frame clones, not every one. The sample records fewer than 200,000 clones, 85% being singletons. The sequenced sample consisted of PBMCs. The receptors originated from a man between 18 and 29 years old in good health and CMV-seropositive. CDR3s include the opening cysteine and the closing phenylalanine or tryptophan. A D gene is named only where the DNA matches it firmly. Clone size appears in some rows only: once, few, many, or a class for an expanded clone.

d_gene	abundance	v_gene	j_gene	CDR3nt	CDR3aa
.	.	TRBV7-9	TRBJ2-1	TGTGCCAGCAGCCCACCGGTCCTCGACTACAATGAGCAGTTCTTC	CASSPPVLDYNEQFF
.	few	TRBV4-1	TRBJ1-5	TGCGCCAGCAGCCACCAGGGGTATCAGCCCCAGCATTTT	CASSHQGYQPQHF
TRBD1	.	TRBV18	TRBJ2-7	TGTGCCAGCTCACCTACGGGACAGGGAGCCTACGAGCAGTACTTC	CASSPTGQGAYEQYF
.	.	TRBV10-3	TRBJ1-4	TGTGCCACTAGCGGGACGGGTAATGAAAAACTGTTTTTT	CATSGTGNEKLFF
.	.	TRBV27	TRBJ2-2	TGTGCCAGCAGTATCTCCGGGGAGCTGTTTTTT	CASSISGELFF
TRBD1	.	TRBV28	TRBJ1-2	TGTGCCAGCAGTTCCGGGACAGGGGGGAAAGGCTACACCTTC	CASSSGTGGKGYTF
TRBD1	.	TRBV29-1	TRBJ2-1	TGCAGCGTGTCCCTCGCAGGGGGCTCCTACAATGAGCAGTTCTTC	CSVSLAGGSYNEQFF
TRBD2	.	TRBV4-1	TRBJ2-3	TGCGCCAGCAGCCCCGGACTAGCGGGAGGGCTATCCACAGATACGCAGTATTTT	CASSPGLAGGLSTDTQYF
TRBD1	.	TRBV6-1	TRBJ1-2	TGTGCCAGCAGTGTTGTAACAGGGGATCCGAATGGCTACACCTTC	CASSVVTGDPNGYTF
TRBD1	.	TRBV5-1	TRBJ1-1	TGCGCCAGCAGCTTTATAGCAGGGACAGGGGCTGAAGCTTTCTTT	CASSFIAGTGAEAFF
TRBD1	.	TRBV11-3	TRBJ1-1	TGTGCCAGCAGCTTGGACAGGGGCGGGACTGAAGCTTTCTTT	CASSLDRGGTEAFF
.	.	TRBV28	TRBJ1-2	TGTGCCAGCAGCAGCATCGACCCAGGGGAAACTAACTATGGCTACACCTTC	CASSSIDPGETNYGYTF
.	.	TRBV27	TRBJ2-2	TGTGCCAGCAGTCCCTCCTCTCCTTCGACCGGGGAGCTGTTTTTT	CASSPSSPSTGELFF
.	.	TRBV19	TRBJ2-7	TGTGCCAGTAGTATGCGGCACGGGAGCTCCTACGAGCAGTACTTC	CASSMRHGSSYEQYF
.	.	TRBV11-3	TRBJ1-1	TGTGCCAGCAGCCCACACATTAGGGGCACTGAAGCTTTCTTT	CASSPHIRGTEAFF
.	.	TRBV10-1	TRBJ1-4	TGCGCCAGCACCTGTTATGGGCAGGGTGAGAAGAATGAAAAACTGTTTTTT	CASTCYGQGEKNEKLFF
TRBD1	.	TRBV5-1	TRBJ2-1	TGCGCCAGCAGCTTGGTGGGGGCCGGGACAGGGGACAATGAGCAGTTCTTC	CASSLVGAGTGDNEQFF
.	once	TRBV30	TRBJ2-1	TGTGCCTGGAGTGTAGGGGGCTCCTACAATGAGCAGTTCTTC	CAWSVGGSYNEQFF
.	.	TRBV5-1	TRBJ2-3	TGCGCCAGCAGCACAAACACAGATACGCAGTATTTT	CASSTNTDTQYF
.	few	TRBV9	TRBJ1-6	TGTGCCAGCAGCCCCAGGGGAACGGGTGATTCACCCCTCCACTTT	CASSPRGTGDSPLHF
.	.	TRBV12-1	TRBJ2-6	TGTGCCAGCAGACGTACATGCGGGGAAGCATTCTCTGGGGCCAACGTCCTGACTTTC	CASRRTCGEAFSGANVLTF
TRBD2	.	TRBV7-3	TRBJ2-7	TGTGCCAGCAGCTTAGTGAGGACTAGCGGGATATACGAGCAGTACTTC	CASSLVRTSGIYEQYF
.	.	TRBV5-4	TRBJ1-2	TGTGCCAGCAGCTTGGTCGGAGCAGCTAACTATGGCTACACCTTC	CASSLVGAANYGYTF
.	.	TRBV6-1	TRBJ2-1	TGTGCCAGCCCCGGCAGGTTGTATGAGCAGTTCTTC	CASPGRLYEQFF
.	.	TRBV30	TRBJ1-4	TGTGCCTGGAGTATGGGGGCCGTCGGTGAAAAACTGTTTTTT	CAWSMGAVGEKLFF
TRBD1	.	TRBV27	TRBJ1-4	TGTGCCAGCAGTCCCTCGACAGGGCCGACCCCTGAAAAACTGTTTTTT	CASSPSTGPTPEKLFF
TRBD2	.	TRBV27	TRBJ2-1	TGTGCCAGCAGTTTAAGAACTAGGCTAGCGGGAGTCGACAATGAGCAGTTCTTC	CASSLRTRLAGVDNEQFF
TRBD1	few	TRBV19	TRBJ1-6	TGTGCCAGTAGTAACGGACAGGGATTGAGTGTCCTCCACTTT	CASSNGQGLSVLHF
TRBD2	.	TRBV13	TRBJ2-7	TGTGCCAGCAGCTTAGGAGCGGGGGGTACCTACGAGCAGTACTTC	CASSLGAGGTYEQYF
.	.	TRBV6-1	TRBJ2-2	TGTGCCAGCTGGCCGACTCGTAACACCGGGGAGCTGTTTTTT	CASWPTRNTGELFF
.	once	TRBV6-5	TRBJ2-7	TGTGCCAGCAGTTACAGGGCAGGGCCCTACGAGCAGTACTTC	CASSYRAGPYEQYF
.	few	TRBV28	TRBJ2-7	TGTGCCAGCAGTTTAGTTAGCCGGAGCTCCTACGAGCAGTACTTC	CASSLVSRSSYEQYF
.	.	TRBV4-2	TRBJ1-5	TGTGCCAGCAGCCAAGGCAAGGGGGATGTGGGCTATCAGCCCCAGCATTTT	CASSQGKGDVGYQPQHF
.	.	TRBV29-1	TRBJ2-5	TGCAGCGCGGGACAAGAGACCCAGTACTTC	CSAGQETQYF
.	.	TRBV6-4	TRBJ1-5	TGTGCCAGCAGTGTGACGATGCGTCGGGAGCCCCAGCATTTT	CASSVTMRREPQHF
.	.	TRBV21-1	TRBJ2-1	TGTGCCAGCACCGGGACTAGTGCCGTTGATGGGTCTAGCAATGAGCAGTTCTTC	CASTGTSAVDGSSNEQFF
.	.	TRBV30	TRBJ2-3	TGTGCCTGGAGTATCAGCGGCCTCGGAGATACGCAGTATTTT	CAWSISGLGDTQYF
TRBD1	.	TRBV9	TRBJ1-2	TGTGCCAGCAGTCGCGGGACAGGGACTTTCGGGGGCTACACCTTC	CASSRGTGTFGGYTF
.	.	TRBV4-1	TRBJ1-1	TGCGCCAGCAGCCAACCCAGGGGAATGAACACTGAAGCTTTCTTT	CASSQPRGMNTEAFF
.	.	TRBV4-1	TRBJ2-7	TGCGCCAGCAGCCAAGATGCGGCCGCCTACGAGCAGTACTTC	CASSQDAAAYEQYF
.	once	TRBV9	TRBJ2-3	TGTGCCAGCAGCGTAGGGCAGGGGAGCACAGATACGCAGTATTTT	CASSVGQGSTDTQYF
.	.	TRBV27	TRBJ2-7	TGTGCCAGCAGGCTCGGCTACGAGCAGTACTTC	CASRLGYEQYF
TRBD2	.	TRBV13	TRBJ2-2	TGTGCCAGCAGCGATCGTAGCGGGGGGCCCGGGGAGCTGTTTTTT	CASSDRSGGPGELFF
.	.	TRBV10-3	TRBJ1-1	TGTGCCACCTCAGAATCAGGGAACACTGAAGCTTTCTTT	CATSESGNTEAFF
TRBD1	once	TRBV7-9	TRBJ2-5	TGTGCCAGCAGCAACCGGGACAGACAAGAGACCCAGTACTTC	CASSNRDRQETQYF